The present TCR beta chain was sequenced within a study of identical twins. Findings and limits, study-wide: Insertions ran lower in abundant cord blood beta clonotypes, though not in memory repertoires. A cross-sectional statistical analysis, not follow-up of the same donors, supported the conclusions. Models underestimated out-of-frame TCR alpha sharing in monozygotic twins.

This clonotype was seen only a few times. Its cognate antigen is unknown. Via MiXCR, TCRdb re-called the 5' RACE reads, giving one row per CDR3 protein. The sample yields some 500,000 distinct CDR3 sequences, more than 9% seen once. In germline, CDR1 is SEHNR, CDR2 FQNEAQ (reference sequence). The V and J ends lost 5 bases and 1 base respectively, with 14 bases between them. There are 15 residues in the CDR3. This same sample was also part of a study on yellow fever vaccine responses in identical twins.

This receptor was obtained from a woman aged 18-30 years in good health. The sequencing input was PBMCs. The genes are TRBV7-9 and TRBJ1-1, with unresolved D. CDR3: CASSPPLPRNTEAFF. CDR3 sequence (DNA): TGTGCCAGCAGCCCCCCCCTGCCTCGGAACACTGAAGCTTTCTTT.